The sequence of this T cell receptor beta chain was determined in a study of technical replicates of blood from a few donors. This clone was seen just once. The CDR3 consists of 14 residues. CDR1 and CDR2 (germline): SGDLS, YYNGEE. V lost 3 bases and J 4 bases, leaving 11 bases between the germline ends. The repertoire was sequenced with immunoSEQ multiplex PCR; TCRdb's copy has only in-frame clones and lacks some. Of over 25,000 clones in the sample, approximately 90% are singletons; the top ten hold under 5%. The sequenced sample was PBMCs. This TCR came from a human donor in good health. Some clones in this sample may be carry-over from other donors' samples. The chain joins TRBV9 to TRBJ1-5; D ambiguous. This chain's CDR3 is CASSESGRNQPQHF. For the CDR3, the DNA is TGTGCCAGCAGCGAGTCTGGGAGAAATCAGCCCCAGCATTTT. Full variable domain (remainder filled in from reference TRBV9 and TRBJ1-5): DSGVTQTPKHLITATGQRVTLRCSPRSGDLSVYWYQQSLDQGLQFLIQYYNGEERAKGNILERFSAQQFPDLHSELNLSSLELGDSALYFCASSESGRNQPQHFGDGTRLSIL.